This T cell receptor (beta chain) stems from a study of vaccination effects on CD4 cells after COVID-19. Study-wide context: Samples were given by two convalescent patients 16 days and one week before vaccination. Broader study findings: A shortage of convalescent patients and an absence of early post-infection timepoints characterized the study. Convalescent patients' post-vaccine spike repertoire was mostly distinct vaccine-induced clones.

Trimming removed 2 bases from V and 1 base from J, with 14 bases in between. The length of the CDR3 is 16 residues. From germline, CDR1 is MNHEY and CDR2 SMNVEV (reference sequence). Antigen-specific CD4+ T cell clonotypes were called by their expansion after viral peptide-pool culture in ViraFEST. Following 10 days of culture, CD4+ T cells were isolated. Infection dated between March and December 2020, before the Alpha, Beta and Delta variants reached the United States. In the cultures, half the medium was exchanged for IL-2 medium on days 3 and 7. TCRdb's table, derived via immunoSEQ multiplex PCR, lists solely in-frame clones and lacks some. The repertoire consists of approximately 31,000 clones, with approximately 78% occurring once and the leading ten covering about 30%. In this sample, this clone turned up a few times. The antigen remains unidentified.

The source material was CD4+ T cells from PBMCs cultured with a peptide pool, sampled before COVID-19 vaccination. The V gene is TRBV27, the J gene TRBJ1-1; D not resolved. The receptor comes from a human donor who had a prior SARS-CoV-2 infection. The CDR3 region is CASSLGGVSWNTEAFF. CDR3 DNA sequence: TGTGCCAGCAGTTTAGGTGGGGTCTCTTGGAACACTGAAGCTTTCTTT.